Listed below are T cell receptor beta chains from one sample, sequenced in a study of blood T cell repertoires in COVID-19. Some clones are missing from TCRdb's copy, which holds only in-frame ones; the method was immunoSEQ multiplex PCR. The sample lists about 170,000 clones, roughly four fifths occurring once. Sequenced: peripheral blood. These receptors all come from a man between 65 and 80 years old with active or convalescent COVID-19. Both conserved end residues are part of each CDR3. A D gene is named only where the DNA matches it firmly. The size field is filled for only some rows; it gives once, few, many or a size class.

V: TRBV7-9; J: TRBJ1-6; D: NA; size: NA; DNA: TGTGCCAGCAGCTCACAGGGTGGTTCTGTCTCCCTCCACTTT; CDR3: CASSSQGGSVSLHF
V: TRBV28; J: TRBJ1-1; D: NA; size: few; DNA: TGTGCCACCCGCTGGGGGCTTGGGACTGAAGCTTTCTTT; CDR3: CATRWGLGTEAFF
V: TRBV16; J: TRBJ2-7; D: NA; size: NA; DNA: TGTGCCAGCAGCCAGAGCGGCTACGAGCAGTACTTC; CDR3: CASSQSGYEQYF
V: TRBV7-9; J: TRBJ1-2; D: TRBD1; size: NA; DNA: TGTGCCAGCAGCCGGGACAGGGGGCCCTATGGCTACACCTTC; CDR3: CASSRDRGPYGYTF
V: TRBV18; J: TRBJ1-1; D: TRBD1; size: once; DNA: TGTGCCAGCTCACCCGGGACAGGTAGGATTGAAGCTTTCTTT; CDR3: CASSPGTGRIEAFF
V: TRBV30; J: TRBJ1-1; D: NA; size: NA; DNA: TGTGCCTGGAGAGCACAGGGAAGGGACACTGAAGCTTTCTTT; CDR3: CAWRAQGRDTEAFF
V: TRBV10-1; J: TRBJ1-2; D: NA; size: NA; DNA: TGCGCCAGTCCGCACGGGAGGGACGGCTACACCTTC; CDR3: CASPHGRDGYTF
V: TRBV2; J: TRBJ2-5; D: TRBD2; size: NA; DNA: TGTGCCAGCAGTACCGGGACTAGTAAGGAGACCCAGTACTTC; CDR3: CASSTGTSKETQYF
V: TRBV28; J: TRBJ1-2; D: NA; size: NA; DNA: TGTGCCAGCAGTTTAGACGCGGCTAACTATGGCTACACCTTC; CDR3: CASSLDAANYGYTF
V: TRBV27; J: TRBJ2-3; D: TRBD1; size: once; DNA: TGTGCCAGCAGAGCCGGGACAGGGGGCCCAACTATAACAGATACGCAGTATTTT; CDR3: CASRAGTGGPTITDTQYF
V: TRBV28; J: TRBJ2-3; D: NA; size: NA; DNA: TGTGCCAGCAGTTCACCCCCTGGGAGAGATACGCAGTATTTT; CDR3: CASSSPPGRDTQYF
V: TRBV28; J: TRBJ1-5; D: NA; size: NA; DNA: TGTGCCAGCAGTCCCTCGCGGAGGGGAGATCAGCCCCAGCATTTT; CDR3: CASSPSRRGDQPQHF
V: TRBV28; J: TRBJ1-5; D: NA; size: NA; DNA: TGTGCCAGCAGTTTCGCGGGTTTCAATCAGCCCCAGCATTTT; CDR3: CASSFAGFNQPQHF
V: TRBV6-1; J: TRBJ2-3; D: TRBD2; size: NA; DNA: TGTGCCAGCAGTGGCCATACTAGCGGGAGCTTCACAGATACGCAGTATTTT; CDR3: CASSGHTSGSFTDTQYF
V: TRBV6-2/TRBV6-3; J: TRBJ1-4; D: TRBD1; size: NA; DNA: TGTGCCAGCAGTCTACAGGGGGCGTCAAGTGAAAAACTGTTTTTT; CDR3: CASSLQGASSEKLFF
V: TRBV11-3; J: TRBJ2-1; D: TRBD2; size: NA; DNA: TGTGCCAGCAGCTTACCTCGGGGGGGGGCCTACAATGAGCAGTTCTTC; CDR3: CASSLPRGGAYNEQFF
V: TRBV10-2; J: TRBJ1-1; D: NA; size: NA; DNA: TGCGCCAGCAGTGAGGTCGGAGGAACAGCTTTCTTT; CDR3: CASSEVGGTAFF
V: TRBV6-2/TRBV6-3; J: TRBJ1-3; D: NA; size: NA; DNA: TGTGCCAGCAGCGACACTCACACCATATATTTT; CDR3: CASSDTHTIYF
V: TRBV12-5; J: TRBJ1-5; D: TRBD1; size: few; DNA: TGTGCTAGTGGTTTGGTAGGGACAGGGTTTAGGCAGCCCCAGCATTTT; CDR3: CASGLVGTGFRQPQHF
V: TRBV10-3; J: TRBJ1-1; D: TRBD1; size: NA; DNA: TGTGCCATCAGTGACCCCGGGGACAGGGGGCAGACTGAAGCTTTCTTT; CDR3: CAISDPGDRGQTEAFF
V: TRBV4-1; J: TRBJ1-4; D: NA; size: NA; DNA: TGCGCCAGCCGCATGGAGGGGGGGAAGAAACTGTTTTTT; CDR3: CASRMEGGKKLFF
V: TRBV24-1; J: TRBJ2-1; D: NA; size: NA; DNA: TGTGCCACCAGTCCGTTCGGAGGGGATGAGCAGTTCTTC; CDR3: CATSPFGGDEQFF
V: TRBV27; J: TRBJ1-2; D: NA; size: NA; DNA: TGTGCCAGCAGTCCTCGAGAGGGAGCCCTGTATCGCTACACCTTC; CDR3: CASSPREGALYRYTF
V: TRBV5-1; J: TRBJ1-1; D: NA; size: NA; DNA: TGCGCCAGCAGCTTGAAGCAGGATGGGAGAGCTTTCTTT; CDR3: CASSLKQDGRAFF
V: TRBV9; J: TRBJ2-3; D: NA; size: NA; DNA: TGTGCCAGCAGCGTACAAGTAGGGGGCACAGATACGCAGTATTTT; CDR3: CASSVQVGGTDTQYF
V: TRBV7-3; J: TRBJ1-5; D: NA; size: NA; DNA: TGTGCCAGCAGCTTAAGAGGGGAGGGTCAGCCCCAGCATTTT; CDR3: CASSLRGEGQPQHF
V: TRBV5-1; J: TRBJ2-3; D: TRBD2; size: NA; DNA: TGCGCCAGCTCGGGACTAGGCACAGATACGCAGTATTTT; CDR3: CASSGLGTDTQYF
V: TRBV6-2/TRBV6-3; J: TRBJ1-2; D: NA; size: few; DNA: TGTGCCAGCAGTTACCTTCCCCAGGGTGGCTACACCTTC; CDR3: CASSYLPQGGYTF
V: TRBV30; J: TRBJ1-1; D: TRBD1; size: few; DNA: TGTGCCTGGAGTGTGGGGGACAGGGGGCTTGGTGAAGCTTTCTTT; CDR3: CAWSVGDRGLGEAFF
V: TRBV29-1; J: TRBJ2-1; D: NA; size: NA; DNA: TGCAGCGTTGACACAGCCAGCGGTGAGCAGTTCTTC; CDR3: CSVDTASGEQFF
V: TRBV19; J: TRBJ2-7; D: NA; size: NA; DNA: TGTGCCAGTAGTCATGGAGGGGAGACTACCCCGATCTTC; CDR3: CASSHGGETTPIF
V: TRBV19; J: TRBJ1-2; D: NA; size: NA; DNA: TGTGCCAGTAGGCACTCGACAGGCAACTATGGCTACACCTTC; CDR3: CASRHSTGNYGYTF
V: TRBV7-2; J: TRBJ1-6; D: NA; size: once; DNA: TGTGCCAGCAGCGAGAATTCACCCCTCCACTTT; CDR3: CASSENSPLHF
V: TRBV5-1; J: TRBJ2-3; D: NA; size: NA; DNA: TGCGCCAGCAGCACCGGTACAGATACGCAGTATTTT; CDR3: CASSTGTDTQYF
V: TRBV6-4; J: TRBJ2-3; D: NA; size: few; DNA: TGTGCCAGCAGCGGGGAGAGCACAGATACGCAGTATTTT; CDR3: CASSGESTDTQYF
V: TRBV24-1; J: TRBJ2-5; D: NA; size: NA; DNA: TGTGCCACCAGTGATTCCCGGGTGGGGGCGGAGACCCAGTACTTC; CDR3: CATSDSRVGAETQYF
V: TRBV7-2; J: TRBJ1-5; D: NA; size: once; DNA: TGTGCCAGCAGCTTAGGCGGAGTCCATCAGCCCCAGCATTTT; CDR3: CASSLGGVHQPQHF
V: TRBV5-8; J: TRBJ1-2; D: NA; size: NA; DNA: TGTGCCAGCAGGTATAGGACAGCTAACTATGGCTACACCTTC; CDR3: CASRYRTANYGYTF
V: TRBV9; J: TRBJ2-5; D: NA; size: once; DNA: TGTGCCAGCAGCGTATCAGCGTCCCAAGAGACCCAGTACTTC; CDR3: CASSVSASQETQYF
V: TRBV12-3/TRBV12-4; J: TRBJ1-2; D: NA; size: NA; DNA: TGTGCCAGCAGCTGGGCAGGGGCTCGAGGCTACACCTTC; CDR3: CASSWAGARGYTF
V: TRBV9; J: TRBJ1-1; D: NA; size: NA; DNA: TGTGCCAGCAGCCGAGTGCCGAACACTGAAGCTTTCTTT; CDR3: CASSRVPNTEAFF
V: TRBV27; J: TRBJ1-2; D: NA; size: NA; DNA: TGTGCCAGCAGTTCCGCCCTGGGCGGGGGCGTCTATGGCTACACCTTC; CDR3: CASSSALGGGVYGYTF
V: TRBV7-6; J: TRBJ2-2; D: TRBD1; size: once; DNA: TGTGCCAGCAGCTCCAGCCACAGGGGGCGCAGTGGCGGGGAGCTGTTTTTT; CDR3: CASSSSHRGRSGGELFF
V: TRBV20-1; J: TRBJ1-1; D: TRBD1; size: NA; DNA: TGCAGTGCGAGTCCCGGGACAGGGAACACTGAAGCTTTCTTT; CDR3: CSASPGTGNTEAFF
V: TRBV5-1; J: TRBJ2-5; D: TRBD2; size: few; DNA: TGCGCCAGCAGCTTGTCGGGGGGCCAAGAGACCCAGTACTTC; CDR3: CASSLSGGQETQYF
V: TRBV27; J: TRBJ1-6; D: NA; size: NA; DNA: TGTGCCAGCAGTCCGGGACTTGGTTTCTATAATTCACCCCTCCACTTT; CDR3: CASSPGLGFYNSPLHF
V: TRBV5-1; J: TRBJ2-7; D: NA; size: NA; DNA: TGCGCCAGCGGCTCCGGGGTATACAACTCCTACGAGCAGTACTTC; CDR3: CASGSGVYNSYEQYF
V: TRBV19; J: TRBJ2-1; D: NA; size: NA; DNA: TGTGCCAGTTGCGGAAGCTCCTACAATGAGCAGTTCTTC; CDR3: CASCGSSYNEQFF
V: TRBV6-6; J: TRBJ1-1; D: NA; size: NA; DNA: TGTGCCAGCAGCCAACCTCCAGGGTGGGGAACTGAAGCTTTCTTT; CDR3: CASSQPPGWGTEAFF
V: TRBV6-6; J: TRBJ1-6; D: TRBD1; size: NA; DNA: TGTGCCAGCAGGGAGACAGGGGGGTATTCACCCCTCCACTTT; CDR3: CASRETGGYSPLHF
V: TRBV3-1/TRBV3-2; J: TRBJ2-1; D: TRBD1; size: NA; DNA: TGTGCCAGCAGCCGCGGACAGGGCGGCTCCTACAATGAGCAGTTCTTC; CDR3: CASSRGQGGSYNEQFF
V: TRBV14; J: TRBJ1-4; D: TRBD1; size: NA; DNA: TGTGCCAGCAGCCGGACAGGGAAAGATTTCTCAACTAATGAAAAACTGTTTTTT; CDR3: CASSRTGKDFSTNEKLFF
V: TRBV7-8; J: TRBJ1-1; D: NA; size: NA; DNA: TGTGCCAGCACCCCCCGGTCCGGTGCTGAAGCTTTCTTT; CDR3: CASTPRSGAEAFF
V: TRBV21-1; J: TRBJ2-1; D: NA; size: NA; DNA: TGTGCCAGCATCAAACCCTCGAGGGGGTTTGAGCAGTTCTTC; CDR3: CASIKPSRGFEQFF
V: TRBV7-2; J: TRBJ1-1; D: NA; size: NA; DNA: TGTGCCAGCAGCTCACCCATCGAGGGGGGGGGTATGAACACTGAAGCTTTCTTT; CDR3: CASSSPIEGGGMNTEAFF
V: TRBV3-1/TRBV3-2; J: TRBJ1-1; D: NA; size: NA; DNA: TGTGCCAGCAGCCAGATCGGGGGAACTGAAGCTTTCTTT; CDR3: CASSQIGGTEAFF
V: TRBV19; J: TRBJ1-5; D: TRBD1; size: few; DNA: TGTGCCAGTAGTACCCTCCAAGACAGGGGCCTAGGGGGTCTACCCCAGCATTTT; CDR3: CASSTLQDRGLGGLPQHF
V: TRBV20-1; J: TRBJ2-7; D: NA; size: once; DNA: TGCAGTGCTAGTAGGGGTACGGTGTCCTACGAGCAGTACTTC; CDR3: CSASRGTVSYEQYF
V: TRBV28; J: TRBJ1-3; D: NA; size: NA; DNA: TGTGCCAGCAGTTTCGGGGGGGCATACACCATATATTTT; CDR3: CASSFGGAYTIYF
V: TRBV5-1; J: TRBJ1-2; D: NA; size: NA; DNA: TGCGCCAGCACACTGGAGGGTCCCTATGGCTACACCTTC; CDR3: CASTLEGPYGYTF